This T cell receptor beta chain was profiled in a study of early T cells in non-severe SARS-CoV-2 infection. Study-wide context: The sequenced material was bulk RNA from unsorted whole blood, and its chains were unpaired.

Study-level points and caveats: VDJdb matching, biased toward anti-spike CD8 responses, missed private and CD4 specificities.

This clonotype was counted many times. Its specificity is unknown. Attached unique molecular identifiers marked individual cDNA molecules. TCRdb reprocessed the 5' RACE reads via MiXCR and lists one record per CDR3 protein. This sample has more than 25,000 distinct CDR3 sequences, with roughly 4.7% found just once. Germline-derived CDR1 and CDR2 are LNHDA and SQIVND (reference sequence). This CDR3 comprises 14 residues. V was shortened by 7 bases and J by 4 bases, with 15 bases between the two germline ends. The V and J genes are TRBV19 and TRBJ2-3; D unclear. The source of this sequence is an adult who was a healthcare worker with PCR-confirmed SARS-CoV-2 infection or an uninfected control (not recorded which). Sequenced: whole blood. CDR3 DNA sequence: TGTGCCAGTACCCGGACCCAATCCTCAGATACGCAGTATTTT. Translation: CASTRTQSSDTQYF.